A selection of T cell receptor beta chains follows, all from one sample in a study of T cells in Graves' hyperthyroidism and ophthalmopathy. One entry per CDR3 protein, called by TCRdb with MiXCR from the multiplex PCR reads. The data hold about 500,000 distinct CDR3 sequences, with roughly an eighth observed a single time. The sequencing sample was made of blood. All receptors come from a woman between 18 and 29 years old with Graves' hyperthyroidism. Both conserved end residues are part of each CDR3. The D gene is left open where the match is weak. Rows give clone size only sometimes, using once, few, many, or a class for an expanded clone.

cdr3_aa cdr3_nt clone_size d_call j_call v_call
CASRGLTSGQETQYF TGTGCCAGCAGAGGACTGACTAGCGGACAAGAGACCCAGTACTTC few TRBD2 TRBJ2-5 TRBV6-1
CASSEVVNYGYTF TGTGCCAGCAGCGAAGTGGTGAACTATGGCTACACCTTC . . TRBJ1-2 TRBV9
CASSPLGWETQYF TGCGCCAGCAGCCCGTTGGGTTGGGAGACCCAGTACTTC . . TRBJ2-5 TRBV5-1
CASSWGGQRNTEAFF TGTGCCAGCAGCTGGGGAGGACAGCGAAACACTGAAGCTTTCTTT many . TRBJ1-1 TRBV6-2/TRBV6-3
CASIGVAGGELFF TGCGCCAGCATCGGAGTGGCAGGCGGGGAGCTGTTTTTT . . TRBJ2-2 TRBV10-2
CASSPEQAGSGNTIYF TGTGCCAGCTCACCCGAACAAGCGGGATCTGGAAACACCATATATTTT many . TRBJ1-3 TRBV18
CASSPGGDNNYGYTF TGTGCCAGCTCACCCGGGGGGGACAATAACTATGGCTACACCTTC many . TRBJ1-2 TRBV18
CASSLFPGLGDDEQFF TGTGCCAGCAGCTTATTTCCGGGACTAGGGGACGATGAGCAGTTCTTC many TRBD2 TRBJ2-1 TRBV11-2
CASSIGQGQGEQYF TGTGCCAGTAGTATCGGACAGGGGCAGGGCGAGCAGTACTTC . TRBD1 TRBJ2-7 TRBV19
CAIQGPYGYTF TGTGCCATCCAGGGTCCCTATGGCTACACCTTC many . TRBJ1-2 TRBV10-3
CASSLGGQGARGTEAFF TGCGCCAGCAGCTTAGGTGGACAGGGGGCGCGAGGCACTGAAGCTTTCTTT many TRBD1 TRBJ1-1 TRBV5-1
CASSLYQGSVEKLFF TGTGCCAGCAGTTTATACCAGGGGTCAGTGGAAAAACTGTTTTTT . . TRBJ1-4 TRBV27
CAISGSGGPGGELFF TGTGCCATCAGTGGGTCGGGAGGGCCCGGCGGGGAGCTGTTTTTT . TRBD2 TRBJ2-2 TRBV10-3
CASRTTAQNYGYTF TGTGCCAGCAGAACCACGGCTCAAAACTATGGCTACACCTTC many . TRBJ1-2 TRBV6-1
CASSTTDSSSNNEQFF TGTGCCAGCAGCACTACGGACAGCTCATCTAACAATGAGCAGTTCTTC . . TRBJ2-1 TRBV5-8
CAWSVDRAETQYF TGTGCCTGGAGCGTTGACAGGGCAGAGACCCAGTACTTC many TRBD1 TRBJ2-5 TRBV30
CSAGSGILVGYTF TGCAGTGCCGGGTCCGGGATCTTGGTCGGCTACACCTTC many . TRBJ1-2 TRBV20-1
CASSSDRGRDTEAFF TGTGCCAGCAGCTCCGACAGGGGCCGGGACACTGAAGCTTTCTTT . TRBD1 TRBJ1-1 TRBV7-9
CASSQEVGRAQETQYF TGCGCCAGCAGCCAAGAGGTTGGGCGGGCCCAAGAGACCCAGTACTTC many . TRBJ2-5 TRBV4-1
CASSLGELSGSSYNEQFF TGTGCCAGCAGCCTAGGGGAACTTAGCGGTAGCTCCTACAATGAGCAGTTCTTC . . TRBJ2-1 TRBV11-3
CASSQAREHTEAFF TGCGCCAGCAGCCAAGCCCGGGAGCACACTGAAGCTTTCTTT . . TRBJ1-1 TRBV4-1
CASSLDRMASNEQFF TGTGCCAGCAGCTTGGATAGGATGGCATCCAATGAGCAGTTCTTC . . TRBJ2-1 TRBV5-4
CASSEMGRSAYEAFF TGTGCCAGCAGTGAGATGGGACGGTCCGCTTATGAAGCTTTCTTT many . TRBJ1-1 TRBV6-1
CSARDRGGGRQETQYF TGCAGTGCTAGAGATCGAGGGGGCGGGAGGCAAGAGACCCAGTACTTC many . TRBJ2-5 TRBV20-1
CASSPRDRGGNEQFF TGTGCCAGCTCACCAAGGGACAGGGGGGGCAATGAGCAGTTCTTC . TRBD1 TRBJ2-1 TRBV18
CASSPGTILSYEQYF TGTGCCAGCAGTCCCGGGACTATCCTCTCCTACGAGCAGTACTTC many TRBD2 TRBJ2-7 TRBV2
CASSQERRGNEQFF TGCGCCAGCAGCCAAGAAAGGAGGGGCAATGAGCAGTTCTTC once . TRBJ2-1 TRBV4-1
CASSLAGGSDTQYF TGTGCCAGCAGTCTAGCGGGAGGCTCAGATACGCAGTATTTT few TRBD2 TRBJ2-3 TRBV12-3/TRBV12-4
CASSLKGSYTEAFF TGTGCCAGCAGTTTAAAGGGGAGTTACACTGAAGCTTTCTTT many . TRBJ1-1 TRBV12-3/TRBV12-4
CASSTGPQETQYF TGTGCCAGCAGTACCGGGCCCCAAGAGACCCAGTACTTC many . TRBJ2-5 TRBV27
CATSDLSATATGELFF TGTGCCACCAGTGATTTGTCCGCGACAGCGACCGGGGAGCTGTTTTTT few . TRBJ2-2 TRBV24-1
CASSYSMGAIGYTF TGTGCCAGCAGTTACTCGATGGGGGCCATTGGCTACACCTTC many . TRBJ1-2 TRBV6-5
CASSSLVGGSYNEQFF TGTGCCAGCAGTTCGTTAGTAGGTGGCTCCTACAATGAGCAGTTCTTC many . TRBJ2-1 TRBV27
CASSYLGGQTMNTEAFF TGTGCCAGCAGTTACTTGGGGGGACAGACCATGAACACTGAAGCTTTCTTT . TRBD1 TRBJ1-1 TRBV6-5
CASSVGGTGTYNEQFF TGTGCCAGCAGCGTAGGAGGGACAGGGACCTACAATGAGCAGTTCTTC many TRBD1 TRBJ2-1 TRBV9
CSARGMRGYTF TGCAGTGCTAGAGGGATGAGAGGCTACACCTTC many . TRBJ1-2 TRBV20-1
CASSITSGNTGELFF TGTGCCAGTAGTATAACTAGCGGAAACACCGGGGAGCTGTTTTTT many TRBD2 TRBJ2-2 TRBV19
CAYDRQHNEQFF TGTGCCTACGACCGACAGCACAATGAGCAGTTCTTC many . TRBJ2-1 TRBV30